The 21 T cell receptor beta chains below all came from one sample that was sequenced in a study of shared clonotypes between healthy human individuals. Assay: immunoSEQ multiplex PCR; the TCRdb copy retains only in-frame clones and omits some. Of around 690,000 clones listed, less than 95% are singletons. The sample consisted of memory CD8+ T cells from PBMCs. The sample's subset: CD45RO+ cells pooled with CCR7-negative TemRA cells. These receptors originate from a man between 18 and 35 years old in good health. Some clones in this sample may be carry-over from other donors' samples.

The J gene is TRBJ1-1, the V gene TRBV29-1, with 10 bases fitting TRBD1. Germline V gene data show CDR1 as SQVTM and CDR2 as ANQGSEA. After removal of 1 base from V and 5 bases from J, the junction contained 7 bases not matched to a gene. The CDR3 totals 15 residues. CDR3 residues: CSVEVFDRGPTEAFF. CDR3 in DNA: TGCAGCGTTGAAGTTTTCGACAGGGGGCCTACTGAAGCTTTCTTT.

V is TRBV28 and J is TRBJ1-4; TRBD1 aligns across 9 bases. Germline V lookup: CDR1 MDHEN, CDR2 SYDVKM. This CDR3 is 16 amino acids long. V dropped 6 bases and J dropped 5; count of bases not matched to a gene: 10. CDR3 sequence: CASSRPGTGSNEKLFF. The CDR3 coding sequence is TGTGCCAGCAGCCGTCCCGGGACAGGGTCAAATGAAAAACTGTTTTTT.

The chain recombines TRBV27 with TRBJ1-5; a weak D match, TRBD1 (5 bases). In germline, CDR1 is MNHEY, CDR2 SMNVEV (reference sequence). Trimming removed 1 base from V and 2 bases from J, with 18 bases in between. This CDR3 contains 18 residues. The CDR3 protein is CASSLLAPGGLGNQPQHF. CDR3 nucleotide sequence: TGTGCCAGCAGTTTATTGGCCCCCGGGGGGTTGGGCAATCAGCCCCAGCATTTT.

The V gene is TRBV6-5, the J gene TRBJ1-3, with TRBD1 matching over 8 bases. The junction had 4 bases not matched to a gene; V was cut back by 10 bases and J by 2 bases. From germline, CDR1 is MNHEY and CDR2 SVGAGI. This CDR3 has 13 residues. CDR3 in amino acids: CANQGAPGNTIYF. DNA for the CDR3: TGTGCCAACCAGGGGGCCCCTGGAAACACCATATATTTT.

This clone was seen a single time. The chain carries TRBV9 and TRBJ2-7; D unresolved. The CDR3 totals 15 residues. Trimming removed 0 bases from V and 1 base from J, with 11 bases in between. Germline values: CDR1 SGDLS, CDR2 YYNGEE. CDR3 sequence: CASSVGPTQSYEQYF. CDR3 in DNA: TGTGCCAGCAGCGTAGGCCCGACCCAATCCTACGAGCAGTACTTC. The full variable domain, rest sourced from reference TRBV9 and TRBJ2-7, is DSGVTQTPKHLITATGQRVTLRCSPRSGDLSVYWYQQSLDQGLQFLIQYYNGEERAKGNILERFSAQQFPDLHSELNLSSLELGDSALYFCASSVGPTQSYEQYFGPGTRLTVT.

This clone appeared a single time. The genes are TRBV2 and TRBJ2-3; D is perhaps TRBD1 (6 bases). Germline CDR1 is SNHLY and CDR2 is FYNNEI. The CDR3 consists of 15 residues. With 2 bases removed from V and 0 bases from J, the gap between germline ends came to 9 bases. The CDR3 reads CASSEPGVSTDTQYF. The CDR3 DNA reads as TGTGCCAGCAGTGAACCAGGGGTTAGCACAGATACGCAGTATTTT.

This clone was seen only a few times. The chain combines TRBV19 with TRBJ1-5; the D gene is possibly TRBD1 (6 bases). The length of the CDR3 is 13 residues. The germline V gene has CDR1 LNHDA and CDR2 SQIVND (reference sequence). V lost 4 bases to trimming and J lost 7 bases, with 11 bases between them. The CDR3 is CASSNGRGQPQHF. CDR3 DNA sequence: TGTGCCAGTAGTAACGGCAGGGGACAGCCCCAGCATTTT.

This rearrangement joins TRBV25-1 to TRBJ2-7; D perhaps matches TRBD1 (5 bases). The CDR3 has 13 amino acids. V lost 11 bases to trimming and J lost 4 bases, with 18 bases between them. Germline V gene sequence: CDR1 MGHDK, CDR2 SYGVNS. In nucleotides, the CDR3 is TGTGCCGTCTCGATAGCAGACAGTTACGAGCAGTACTTC. Its protein is CAVSIADSYEQYF.

The J gene is TRBJ2-5, the V gene TRBV9, with D perhaps TRBD1 (5 bases). CDR3 length: 15 amino acids. Germline CDR1 reads SGDLS; CDR2 reads YYNGEE. With 0 bases removed from V and 5 bases from J, the gap between germline ends came to 14 bases. CDR3 sequence reads: CASSVGQGAAETQYF. CDR3 DNA sequence: TGTGCCAGCAGCGTAGGTCAGGGCGCTGCGGAGACCCAGTACTTC.

This clone was observed a handful of times. This chain connects TRBV6-4 to TRBJ2-6; the match to TRBD1 covers 8 bases. The CDR3 has 17 residues. The V and J ends lost 6 bases and 2 bases, in that order; junction bases with no gene match: 9. From germline, CDR1 is MRHNA and CDR2 SNTAGT. CDR3 bases: TGTGCCAGCAGCGAGACAGGGGTCATCCCTGGGGCCAACGTCCTGACTTTC. Its protein product is CASSETGVIPGANVLTF.

This chain links TRBV28 with TRBJ2-1; no clear D gene. This CDR3 has 11 residues. Trimming pared 5 bases from V and 6 bases from J, leaving 5 bases between. The germline V gene encodes CDR1 MDHEN and CDR2 SYDVKM. DNA for the CDR3: TGTGCCAGCAGTACTGTCAATGAGCAGTTCTTC. Protein product: CASSTVNEQFF.

V gene TRBV7-3 combines with J gene TRBJ2-1, with TRBD2 matching 8 bases. The V gene's germline CDR1 is SGHTA and CDR2 FQGTGA. J was trimmed by 9 bases and V by 5 bases; bases with no gene match: 24. This CDR3 is built from 19 residues. In DNA form, the CDR3 reads TGTGCCAGCAGCCAGAATCCTTTAGGGCCCCTAGCGGGTCCCTCTGAGCAGTTCTTC. Protein product: CASSQNPLGPLAGPSEQFF.

The chain employs TRBV28 and TRBJ2-7; tentative D call: TRBD2 (5 bases). V was clipped by 3 bases and J by 4 bases, with 22 bases between them. Germline CDR1 is MDHEN and CDR2 is SYDVKM. The CDR3 has 17 amino acids. Here the CDR3 DNA reads TGTGCCAGCAGTTTTCCGTCCGTCGGCCTGGGAGAGTACGAGCAGTACTTC. This sequence encodes CASSFPSVGLGEYEQYF.

This clone occurred once. This chain uses TRBV6-6 with TRBJ2-4; 7 positions match TRBD1. The ends lost 0 bases at V and 9 bases at J; junction bases unmatched: 5. Germline V gives CDR1 MNHNY, CDR2 SVGAGI (reference sequence). The CDR3 is 14 amino acids. CDR3 loop: CASSYSIDRAIQYF. The CDR3 nucleotides read TGTGCCAGCAGTTACTCAATAGACAGGGCCATTCAGTACTTC.

J is TRBJ1-2 and V is TRBV19, with a possible D match to TRBD1 (5 bases). This CDR3 has 13 amino acids. Trimming removed 6 bases from V and 8 bases from J, with 16 bases in between. Germline loops: CDR1 LNHDA, CDR2 SQIVND (reference sequence). CDR3 in DNA: TGTGCCAGTAGCGCGGGCGCGGGGGGAGGCTACACCTTC. It encodes CASSAGAGGGYTF. Full variable domain (missing parts from reference TRBV19 and TRBJ1-2): DGGITQSPKYLFRKEGQNVTLSCEQNLNHDAMYWYRQDPGQGLRLIYYSQIVNDFQKGDIAEGYSVSREKKESFPLTVTSAQKNPTAFYLCASSAGAGGGYTFGSGTRLTVV.

This clone occurred once. The chain couples TRBV7-9 to TRBJ2-1; 16 positions match TRBD2. Trimming removed 5 bases from V and 6 bases from J; junction bases left unmatched: 4. The CDR3 contains 16 residues. The germline CDR1 and CDR2 sequences are SEHNR and FQNEAQ (reference sequence). The CDR3 DNA reads as TGTGCCAGCAGCCCGGGGACTAGCGGGAGGGTCAATGAGCAGTTCTTC. Its protein is CASSPGTSGRVNEQFF.

This chain links TRBV14 with TRBJ2-7; tentatively, D is TRBD1 (5 bases). Germline V gene lookup returns CDR1 SGHDN and CDR2 FVKESK. This CDR3 has 16 residues. V gave up 0 bases and J gave up 3 bases, with 15 bases separating them. CDR3 DNA sequence: TGTGCCAGCAGCCAAGACCCACAAGGGGCCCTCTACGAGCAGTACTTC. It is translated as CASSQDPQGALYEQYF. The variable domain in full, completed from reference TRBV14 and TRBJ2-7, reads EAGVTQFPSHSVIEKGQTVTLRCDPISGHDNLYWYRRVMGKEIKFLLHFVKESKQDESGMPNNRFLAERTGGTYSTLKVQPAELEDSGVYFCASSQDPQGALYEQYFGPGTRLTVT.

J is TRBJ2-5 and V is TRBV20-1; D unclear. This CDR3 region has 11 residues. The germline V gene encodes CDR1 DFQATT and CDR2 SNEGSKA (reference sequence). This chain's CDR3 is CSDGPGETQYF. The CDR3 nucleotides read TGCAGCGACGGGCCGGGAGAGACCCAGTACTTC.

This sequence joins TRBV12-1 and TRBJ2-7. TRBV12-1 is flagged as a pseudogene. The CDR3 spans 14 residues. The CDR3 region is CASSFRKLPYEQYF. CDR3 bases: TGTGCCAGCAGCTTTAGGAAGTTACCCTACGAGCAGTACTTC.

The chain links TRBV29-1 to TRBJ1-2, with 7 bases aligning to TRBD1. The CDR3 is made up of 15 amino acids. Trimming took 4 bases from V and 3 from J; bases not matched to a gene: 11. Looked up from germline, CDR1 is SQVTM and CDR2 is ANQGSEA. Here the CDR3 DNA reads TGCAGCGTTGTGGAGAGGGGGCGGGAGGACTATGGCTACACCTTC. This encodes CSVVERGREDYGYTF.

This sequence joins TRBV27 and TRBJ1-2, with a weak D call TRBD1 (5 bases). With 5 bases removed from V and 5 bases from J, the gap between germline ends came to 15 bases. Germline V lookup: CDR1 MNHEY, CDR2 SMNVEV (reference sequence). CDR3 length: 14 residues. The CDR3 sequence: CASSPRGPGYGYTF. The CDR3 nucleotides read TGTGCCAGCAGTCCGAGGGGCCCAGGGTATGGCTACACCTTC.